A selection of T cell receptor beta chains follows, all from one sample in a study of blood T cell repertoires in COVID-19. Produced via immunoSEQ multiplex PCR; TCRdb's table is partial and in-frame only. Found here are some 150,000 clones, about 90% of them singletons; the top ten hold 11%. Sequenced: peripheral blood. These receptors were collected from a woman aged 55-75 years with COVID-19, enrolled during active disease. Each CDR3 is given with its conserved first and last residue. D genes are given only for firm matches. Not all rows give a size; the values are once, few, many and, for expanded clones, a class.

clone_size: .
d_call: TRBD2
j_call: TRBJ2-2
v_call: TRBV6-6
cdr3_nt: TGTGCCAGCAGTTTGACTAGCGGGAGCCGGGAGCTGTTTTTT
cdr3_aa: CASSLTSGSRELFF

clone_size: .
d_call: TRBD2
j_call: TRBJ2-5
v_call: TRBV2
cdr3_nt: TGTGCCAGCAGACTAGCGGGGAACCAAGAGACCCAGTACTTC
cdr3_aa: CASRLAGNQETQYF

clone_size: .
d_call: .
j_call: TRBJ1-5
v_call: TRBV24-1
cdr3_nt: TGTGCCACCAGTGGGGGGGGTAGCGATCAGCCCCAGCATTTT
cdr3_aa: CATSGGGSDQPQHF

clone_size: .
d_call: TRBD1
j_call: TRBJ2-2
v_call: TRBV7-2
cdr3_nt: TGTGCCAGCAGCCCAGGGGGGAACACCGGGGAGCTGTTTTTT
cdr3_aa: CASSPGGNTGELFF

clone_size: once
d_call: TRBD2
j_call: TRBJ2-1
v_call: TRBV29-1
cdr3_nt: TGCAGCGTTCACCCACTAGCGCCCTACAATGAGCAGTTCTTC
cdr3_aa: CSVHPLAPYNEQFF

clone_size: .
d_call: TRBD1
j_call: TRBJ1-1
v_call: TRBV5-8
cdr3_nt: TGTGCCAGCAGCTGGGACAGGGCAACGACTGAAGCTTTCTTT
cdr3_aa: CASSWDRATTEAFF

clone_size: many
d_call: .
j_call: TRBJ2-2
v_call: TRBV11-2
cdr3_nt: TGTGCCAGCAGCCCATTGGGCGCCGGGGAGCTGTTTTTT
cdr3_aa: CASSPLGAGELFF

clone_size: once
d_call: .
j_call: TRBJ1-5
v_call: TRBV18
cdr3_nt: TGTGCCAGCTCACCACGGCAAGTGGGAGATAGCAATCAGCCCCAGCATTTT
cdr3_aa: CASSPRQVGDSNQPQHF

clone_size: .
d_call: .
j_call: TRBJ2-7
v_call: TRBV7-8
cdr3_nt: TGTGCCAGCAGCCCGACAGGTGCTTCCTACGAGCAGTACTTC
cdr3_aa: CASSPTGASYEQYF

clone_size: .
d_call: TRBD1
j_call: TRBJ2-7
v_call: TRBV19
cdr3_nt: TGTGCCAGTAGTACCGGACAGGTGACCTACGAGCAGTACTTC
cdr3_aa: CASSTGQVTYEQYF

clone_size: .
d_call: .
j_call: TRBJ1-2
v_call: TRBV27
cdr3_nt: TGTGCCAGCAGTCCCTTGACAGGTGGAGGCTACACCTTC
cdr3_aa: CASSPLTGGGYTF

clone_size: .
d_call: TRBD1
j_call: TRBJ1-1
v_call: TRBV6-2/TRBV6-3
cdr3_nt: TGTGCCAGCAGTTACGGTAGGGGGCTTGGCACTGAAGCTTTCTTT
cdr3_aa: CASSYGRGLGTEAFF

clone_size: once
d_call: TRBD2
j_call: TRBJ2-7
v_call: TRBV9
cdr3_nt: TGTGCCAGCAGCGTAGGAGGGGGGACTAGCGGGAGTTACGAGCAGTACTTC
cdr3_aa: CASSVGGGTSGSYEQYF

clone_size: .
d_call: TRBD1
j_call: TRBJ2-1
v_call: TRBV24-1
cdr3_nt: TGTGCCACCGAACAACCCGGGACAGGGGTACATGAGCAGTTCTTC
cdr3_aa: CATEQPGTGVHEQFF

clone_size: once
d_call: .
j_call: TRBJ1-1
v_call: TRBV5-6
cdr3_nt: TGTGCCAGCAGCTTCGGGGGGGCCCCAAACACTGAAGCTTTCTTT
cdr3_aa: CASSFGGAPNTEAFF

clone_size: .
d_call: TRBD1
j_call: TRBJ1-3
v_call: TRBV24-1
cdr3_nt: TGTGCCACCAGTGATGCTGGGACAGGGGCAGGAAACACCATATATTTT
cdr3_aa: CATSDAGTGAGNTIYF

clone_size: .
d_call: TRBD2
j_call: TRBJ2-3
v_call: TRBV30
cdr3_nt: TGTGCCTGGAGCGGGACTAGCGGGCGGACAGATACGCAGTATTTT
cdr3_aa: CAWSGTSGRTDTQYF

clone_size: .
d_call: .
j_call: TRBJ1-6
v_call: TRBV7-2
cdr3_nt: TGTGCCAGCAGCTTAATCCAGGGGAATTCACCCCTCCACTTT
cdr3_aa: CASSLIQGNSPLHF

clone_size: .
d_call: .
j_call: TRBJ2-1
v_call: TRBV11-3
cdr3_nt: TGTGCCAGCAGCATTCCCCCTAGATCTGAGCAGTTCTTC
cdr3_aa: CASSIPPRSEQFF

clone_size: .
d_call: .
j_call: TRBJ2-3
v_call: TRBV6-5
cdr3_nt: TGTGCCAGCAGTTTTCAGCTAGTCGCGGTGTATTTT
cdr3_aa: CASSFQLVAVYF

clone_size: .
d_call: TRBD1
j_call: TRBJ1-5
v_call: TRBV19
cdr3_nt: TGTGCCAGTAGTACTCCGGGACAGGGGCTAAATCAGCCCCAGCATTTT
cdr3_aa: CASSTPGQGLNQPQHF

clone_size: few
d_call: .
j_call: TRBJ1-6
v_call: TRBV28
cdr3_nt: TGTGCCAGCAATGATTTCGCACGAGGGAATTCACCCCTCCACTTT
cdr3_aa: CASNDFARGNSPLHF

clone_size: once
d_call: .
j_call: TRBJ2-3
v_call: TRBV5-1
cdr3_nt: TGCGCCAGCACAATTCAGGGCACAGATACGCAGTATTTT
cdr3_aa: CASTIQGTDTQYF

clone_size: .
d_call: TRBD2
j_call: TRBJ2-1
v_call: TRBV10-1
cdr3_nt: TGCGCCAGCAGTGAGTCTCGGACTAGCGGATCCAATGAGCAGTTCTTC
cdr3_aa: CASSESRTSGSNEQFF

clone_size: few
d_call: TRBD2
j_call: TRBJ2-3
v_call: TRBV5-4
cdr3_nt: TGTGCCAGCAGCTTGGTTAGCGGGAGGGGTATGGGCACAGATACGCAGTATTTT
cdr3_aa: CASSLVSGRGMGTDTQYF

clone_size: .
d_call: .
j_call: TRBJ1-1
v_call: TRBV5-1
cdr3_nt: TGCGCCAGCAGCTTGGTTCAGGGAACAACTGAAGCTTTCTTT
cdr3_aa: CASSLVQGTTEAFF

clone_size: .
d_call: TRBD1
j_call: TRBJ2-7
v_call: TRBV7-9
cdr3_nt: TGTGCCAGCAGCTCCCCTAAGGGACAGGCCTACGAGCAGTACTTC
cdr3_aa: CASSSPKGQAYEQYF

clone_size: .
d_call: .
j_call: TRBJ2-5
v_call: TRBV13
cdr3_nt: TGTGCCAGCAGCCCACGAGGCCGGCGGGATAACCAAGAGACCCAGTACTTC
cdr3_aa: CASSPRGRRDNQETQYF

clone_size: .
d_call: .
j_call: TRBJ2-7
v_call: TRBV19
cdr3_nt: TGTGCCAGTAGTATAGCTTGGGGCGACTACGAGCAGTACTTC
cdr3_aa: CASSIAWGDYEQYF

clone_size: .
d_call: .
j_call: TRBJ1-2
v_call: TRBV4-1
cdr3_nt: TGCGCCAGCAGCCACGCAGGACAGAGCTATGGCTACACCTTC
cdr3_aa: CASSHAGQSYGYTF

clone_size: .
d_call: TRBD1
j_call: TRBJ2-5
v_call: TRBV6-2/TRBV6-3
cdr3_nt: TGTGCCAGCAGTCTCGCGAGGACAGGGGGCGGGGAGACCCAGTACTTC
cdr3_aa: CASSLARTGGGETQYF

clone_size: .
d_call: .
j_call: TRBJ2-3
v_call: TRBV7-9
cdr3_nt: TGTGCCAGCAGCCCCCAAGATGCGGGATACACAGATACGCAGTATTTT
cdr3_aa: CASSPQDAGYTDTQYF

clone_size: .
d_call: .
j_call: TRBJ1-1
v_call: TRBV19
cdr3_nt: TGTGCCAGTAGCTCCGACGAGACAGACACTGAAGCTTTCTTT
cdr3_aa: CASSSDETDTEAFF

clone_size: .
d_call: .
j_call: TRBJ1-1
v_call: TRBV14
cdr3_nt: TGTGCCAGCAGCCAAGAGTCGGACTACACTGAAGCTTTCTTT
cdr3_aa: CASSQESDYTEAFF

clone_size: .
d_call: .
j_call: TRBJ2-3
v_call: TRBV6-2/TRBV6-3
cdr3_nt: TGTGCCAGCAGTTACTCGCCGGGAGTCGCAGATACGCAGTATTTT
cdr3_aa: CASSYSPGVADTQYF

clone_size: .
d_call: .
j_call: TRBJ2-3
v_call: TRBV28
cdr3_nt: TGTGCCAGCAGTCCCTGGACTTCCACAGATACGCAGTATTTT
cdr3_aa: CASSPWTSTDTQYF

clone_size: .
d_call: .
j_call: TRBJ2-7
v_call: TRBV27
cdr3_nt: TGTGCCAGCAGTCCCCTCACCTCGGAGGGCCCCTACGAGCAGTACTTC
cdr3_aa: CASSPLTSEGPYEQYF

clone_size: .
d_call: TRBD1
j_call: TRBJ1-2
v_call: TRBV5-8
cdr3_nt: TGTGCCAGCAGCTCCCGGGACAGGGTTTACTATGGCTACACCTTC
cdr3_aa: CASSSRDRVYYGYTF

clone_size: .
d_call: .
j_call: TRBJ2-2
v_call: TRBV13
cdr3_nt: TGTGCCAGCAGCTTGGGGGGCGGGGAGCTGTTTTTT
cdr3_aa: CASSLGGGELFF

clone_size: .
d_call: .
j_call: TRBJ1-2
v_call: TRBV11-3
cdr3_nt: TGTGCCAGCAGCCCCAGGGACTTAAACTATGGCTACACCTTC
cdr3_aa: CASSPRDLNYGYTF

clone_size: many
d_call: .
j_call: TRBJ1-5
v_call: TRBV10-3
cdr3_nt: TGTGCCATCAGTGAGGTCGGGGGTCAGCCCCAGCATTTT
cdr3_aa: CAISEVGGQPQHF

clone_size: .
d_call: .
j_call: TRBJ2-5
v_call: TRBV14
cdr3_nt: TGTGCCAGCAGCCAAGACCACCGCGGATGGAAGACCCAGTACTTC
cdr3_aa: CASSQDHRGWKTQYF